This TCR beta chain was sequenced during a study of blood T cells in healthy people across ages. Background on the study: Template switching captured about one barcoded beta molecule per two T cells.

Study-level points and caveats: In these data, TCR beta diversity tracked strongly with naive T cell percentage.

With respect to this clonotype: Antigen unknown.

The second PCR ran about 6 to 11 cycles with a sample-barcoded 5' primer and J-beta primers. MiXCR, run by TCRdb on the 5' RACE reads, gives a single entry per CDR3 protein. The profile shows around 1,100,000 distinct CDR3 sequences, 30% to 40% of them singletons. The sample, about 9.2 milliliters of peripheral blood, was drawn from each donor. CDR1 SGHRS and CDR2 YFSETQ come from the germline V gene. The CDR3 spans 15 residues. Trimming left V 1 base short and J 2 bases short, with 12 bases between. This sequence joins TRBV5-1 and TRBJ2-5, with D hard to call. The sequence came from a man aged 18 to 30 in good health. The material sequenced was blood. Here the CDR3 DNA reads TGCGCCAGCAGCTTGTTTCAGCCAGTTCAAGAGACCCAGTACTTC. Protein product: CASSLFQPVQETQYF. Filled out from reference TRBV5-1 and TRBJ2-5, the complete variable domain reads KAGVTQTPRYLIKTRGQQVTLSCSPISGHRSVSWYQQTPGQGLQFLFEYFSETQRNKGNFPGRFSGRQFSNSRSEMNVSTLELGDSALYLCASSLFQPVQETQYFGPGTRLLVL.